This TCR beta chain was recorded in a study of PD-1 blockade in classical Hodgkin lymphoma. Sample time point: cycle 4 day 1 (C4D1), after less than seven weeks of nivolumab. All patients relapsed after autologous stem cell transplantation, and brentuximab vedotin exposure varied. The length of the CDR3 is 13 residues. V lost 4 bases and J 4 bases, leaving 11 bases between the germline ends. Germline CDR1 is SGHRS and CDR2 is YFSETQ. Sequencing used immunoSEQ multiplex PCR; TCRdb keeps in-frame clones, though not all of them. The data contain fewer than 100,000 clones, about 92% of them singletons. The specimen comprised peripheral blood mononuclear cells (PBMCs), sampled before the fourth cycle of nivolumab. The chain recombines TRBV5-1 with TRBJ1-2; possibly TRBD1 for D (5 bases). This clonotype was obtained from a human donor with classical Hodgkin lymphoma. The CDR3 nucleotides read TGCGCCAGCAGCGCGGGGGTTGTCTATGGCTACACCTTC. Translated, it gives CASSAGVVYGYTF. Looking up the rest from reference TRBV5-1 and TRBJ1-2 gives the full variable domain: KAGVTQTPRYLIKTRGQQVTLSCSPISGHRSVSWYQQTPGQGLQFLFEYFSETQRNKGNFPGRFSGRQFSNSRSEMNVSTLELGDSALYLCASSAGVVYGYTFGSGTRLTVV.